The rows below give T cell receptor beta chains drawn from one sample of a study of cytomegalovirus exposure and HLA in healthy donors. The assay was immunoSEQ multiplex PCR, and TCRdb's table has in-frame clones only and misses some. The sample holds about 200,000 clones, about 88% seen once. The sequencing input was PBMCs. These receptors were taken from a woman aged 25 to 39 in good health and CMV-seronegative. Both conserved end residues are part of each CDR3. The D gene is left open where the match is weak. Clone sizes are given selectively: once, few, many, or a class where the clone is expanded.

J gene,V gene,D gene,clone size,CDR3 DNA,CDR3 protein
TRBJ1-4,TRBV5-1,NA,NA,TGCGCCAGCAAGAATCAAGCTGAAAAACTGTTTTTT,CASKNQAEKLFF
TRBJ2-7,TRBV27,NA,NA,TGTGCCAGCAGTCCAGGGGACGGTTACTCCTACGAGCAGTACTTC,CASSPGDGYSYEQYF
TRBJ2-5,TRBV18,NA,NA,TGTGCCAGCTCACCGGCAGGGCAAGAGACCCAGTACTTC,CASSPAGQETQYF
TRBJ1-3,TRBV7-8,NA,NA,TGTGCCAGCAGCTTAGCCCCCGGTAGGGGCTCTGGAAACACCATATATTTT,CASSLAPGRGSGNTIYF
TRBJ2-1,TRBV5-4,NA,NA,TGTGCCAGCAGCTGGAATCTAGCGAGCGATGAGCAGTTCTTC,CASSWNLASDEQFF
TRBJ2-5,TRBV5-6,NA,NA,TGTGCCAGCAGCTTACGCACACAGACCCAGTACTTC,CASSLRTQTQYF
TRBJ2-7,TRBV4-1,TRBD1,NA,TGCGCCAGCAGCCAGAACGGACAGGGATATTCGGGCGACGAGCAGTACTTC,CASSQNGQGYSGDEQYF
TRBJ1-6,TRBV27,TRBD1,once,TGTGCCAGCAGTTTATTTACAGGGGTGAGATCACCCCTCCACTTT,CASSLFTGVRSPLHF
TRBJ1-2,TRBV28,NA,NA,TGTGCCAGCAGTTTTTTGGGGCAGAACTATGGCTACACCTTC,CASSFLGQNYGYTF
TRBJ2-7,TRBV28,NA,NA,TGTGCCAGCAGCCTTAGGGGGGGAGGAAGGGAGCAGTACTTC,CASSLRGGGREQYF
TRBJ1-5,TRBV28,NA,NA,TGTGCCAGCACCTCGGGGGGGCGTCAGCCCCAGCATTTT,CASTSGGRQPQHF
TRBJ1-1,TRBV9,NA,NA,TGTGCCAGCAGCGTAGGACCGAATACAGGGACGAACACTGAAGCTTTCTTT,CASSVGPNTGTNTEAFF
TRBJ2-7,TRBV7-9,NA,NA,TGTGCCAGCAGCTTAGCGGGAGTCTCCTACGAGCAGTACTTC,CASSLAGVSYEQYF
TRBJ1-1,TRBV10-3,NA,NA,TGTGCCATCAGTGACCTGGGGGCGCAAATAGGAACTGAAGCTTTCTTT,CAISDLGAQIGTEAFF
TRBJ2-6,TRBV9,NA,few,TGTGCCAGCAGCGGGTTGACAGGGACTGGGGCCAACGGCCTGACTTTC,CASSGLTGTGANGLTF
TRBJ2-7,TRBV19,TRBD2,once,TGTGCCAGTAGTATGGGACTAGCTTCCGAGCAGTACTTC,CASSMGLASEQYF
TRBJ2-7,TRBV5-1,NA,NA,TGCGCCAGCAGCTTGGAACGGGGTCGCTACAGCAGCACAGTCCGGGAGCAGTACTTC,CASSLERGRYSSTVREQYF
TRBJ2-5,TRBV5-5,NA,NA,TGTGCCAGCAGCACCCCCAGGGTAGGCCAAGAGACCCAGTACTTC,CASSTPRVGQETQYF
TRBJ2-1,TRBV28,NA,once,TGTGCCAGCAGTTTGCGGAATGAGCAGTTCTTC,CASSLRNEQFF
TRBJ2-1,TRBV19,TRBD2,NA,TGTGCCAGTAGTATAGAGCTAGCGGGGGGGCCGAGGGGGAATGAGCAGTTCTTC,CASSIELAGGPRGNEQFF
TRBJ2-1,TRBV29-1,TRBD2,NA,TGCAGCGTTGAACCTAGCGGGACTGAGCAGTTCTTC,CSVEPSGTEQFF
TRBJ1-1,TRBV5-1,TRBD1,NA,TGCGCCAGCAGCCAACCCGAATTAGACAGGGCAGAAGCTTTCTTT,CASSQPELDRAEAFF
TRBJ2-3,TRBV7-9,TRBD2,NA,TGTGCCAGCAGCCTCCGGAAAAGGACTAGCGCACCAGATACGCAGTATTTT,CASSLRKRTSAPDTQYF
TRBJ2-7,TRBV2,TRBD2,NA,TGTGCCAGCACCCCATTAGCGGGAGGATCCTACGAGCAGTACTTC,CASTPLAGGSYEQYF
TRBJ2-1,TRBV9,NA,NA,TGTGCCAGCAGCGTAGACCCCTACCACAATGAGCAGTTCTTC,CASSVDPYHNEQFF
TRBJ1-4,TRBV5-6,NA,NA,TGTGCCAGCAGCTTGTTTACAGGCGTAGGAGCTAATGAAAAACTGTTTTTT,CASSLFTGVGANEKLFF
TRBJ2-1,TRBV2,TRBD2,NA,TGTGCCAGCAGCGGACTAGCGGGAAATGAGCAGTTCTTC,CASSGLAGNEQFF
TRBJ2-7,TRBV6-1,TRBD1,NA,TGTGCCAGCAGTTCCCGGACAGGGATCTACGAGCAGTACTTC,CASSSRTGIYEQYF
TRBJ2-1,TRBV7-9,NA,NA,TGTGCCAGCAGCTTACGGAGGAGCTCCTACAATGAGCAGTTCTTC,CASSLRRSSYNEQFF
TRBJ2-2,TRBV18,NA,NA,TGTGCCAGCTCACCACGGGAGAGGGCAACCGGGGAGCTGTTTTTT,CASSPRERATGELFF
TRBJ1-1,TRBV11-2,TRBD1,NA,TGTGCCAGCAGCTTCGATAGGGGACAGGGGGCCACTGAAGCTTTCTTT,CASSFDRGQGATEAFF
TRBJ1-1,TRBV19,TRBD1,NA,TGTGCCAGTAGTGGAGGCAGGGGGCGGAAGATGAACACTGAAGCTTTCTTT,CASSGGRGRKMNTEAFF
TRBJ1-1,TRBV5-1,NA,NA,TGCGCCAGCAGCCTTCAGGGGCCGGGGCACGTGAACACTGAAGCTTTCTTT,CASSLQGPGHVNTEAFF
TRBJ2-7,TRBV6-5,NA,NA,TGTGCCAGCAGTAGGGCAGGGGCCTACGAGCAGTACTTC,CASSRAGAYEQYF
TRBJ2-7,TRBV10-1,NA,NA,TGCGCCAGCAGTGAGGGCGCGGGACCTGCCTACGAGCAGTACTTC,CASSEGAGPAYEQYF
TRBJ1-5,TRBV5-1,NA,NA,TGCGCCAGCGAGGGCTTTTGGGATCAGCCCCAGCATTTT,CASEGFWDQPQHF
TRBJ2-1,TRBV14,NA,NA,TGTGCCAGCAGCCAGGTGCTACCTGAGCAGTTCTTC,CASSQVLPEQFF
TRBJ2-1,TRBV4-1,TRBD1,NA,TGCGCCAGCAGCCCCGCAGGGGGTTCCTACAATGAGCAGTTCTTC,CASSPAGGSYNEQFF
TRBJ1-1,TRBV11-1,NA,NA,TGTGCCAGCAGCTTAGTTCAGGGAAGCACTGAAGCTTTCTTT,CASSLVQGSTEAFF
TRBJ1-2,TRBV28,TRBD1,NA,TGTGCCAGCAGTCTATATGGGACAGGGGGCAACTATGGCTACACCTTC,CASSLYGTGGNYGYTF
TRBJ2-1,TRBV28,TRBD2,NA,TGTGCCAGCAGGCTTGCAGCGGGGTACAATGAGCAGTTCTTC,CASRLAAGYNEQFF
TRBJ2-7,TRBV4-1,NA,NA,TGCGCCAGCAGCCAAGAGGGGGGAGTCCCCTACGAGCAGTACTTC,CASSQEGGVPYEQYF
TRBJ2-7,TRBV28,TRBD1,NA,TGTGCCAGTTCCCTTCGGACAGGGGTAGTCGAGCAGTACTTC,CASSLRTGVVEQYF
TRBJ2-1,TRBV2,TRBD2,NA,TGTGCCAGAGCGCAAACTAGCGGGTTTGTGCAGTTCTTC,CARAQTSGFVQFF
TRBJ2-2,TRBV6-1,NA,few,TGTGCCAGCAGGGAGTTATCAACCACCGGGGAGCTGTTTTTT,CASRELSTTGELFF
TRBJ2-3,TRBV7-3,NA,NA,TGTGCCAGCAGCACGCTCGGACAGAGCACAGATACGCAGTATTTT,CASSTLGQSTDTQYF
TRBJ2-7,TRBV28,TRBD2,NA,TGTGCCACCAAAAGGGGAGGGTACGAGCAGTACTTC,CATKRGGYEQYF
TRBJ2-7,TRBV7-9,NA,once,TGTGCCAGCAGCTGGACAAGTCACGAGCAGTACTTC,CASSWTSHEQYF
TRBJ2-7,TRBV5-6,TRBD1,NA,TGTGCCAGCAGCGACACAGGGGGCGTTCACTCCTACGAGCAGTACTTC,CASSDTGGVHSYEQYF
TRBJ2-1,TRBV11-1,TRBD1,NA,TGTGCCAGCAGCGGACAGGGGAATAGCCTGAGCTCCTACAATGAGCAGTTCTTC,CASSGQGNSLSSYNEQFF
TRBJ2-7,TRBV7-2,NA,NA,TGTGCCAGCAGCTTCTTAGGACAGGAGGGGTACGAGCAGTACTTC,CASSFLGQEGYEQYF
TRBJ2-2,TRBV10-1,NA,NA,TGCGCCAGCAGTGAGTCTGGGCAGAACACCGGGGAGCTGTTTTTT,CASSESGQNTGELFF
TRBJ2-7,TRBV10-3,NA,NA,TGTGCCATCAGTGAGTCGGGTTACAGCAAAATCGAAGGGGACGAGCAGTACTTC,CAISESGYSKIEGDEQYF
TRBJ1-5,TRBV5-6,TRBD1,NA,TGTGCCAGCAGCTCAGGGGGCGCCCCTACCGCCAATCAGCCCCAGCATTTT,CASSSGGAPTANQPQHF
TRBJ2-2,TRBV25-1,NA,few,TGTGCCAGCAGTGAATATGTTTCTCAGACCGGGGAGCTGTTTTTT,CASSEYVSQTGELFF
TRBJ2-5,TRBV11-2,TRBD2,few,TGTGCCAGCAGCCCCGGGACTAGCTCGGGAGAGACCCAGTACTTC,CASSPGTSSGETQYF
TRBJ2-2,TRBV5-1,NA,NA,TGCGCCAGCAGCGCCCAACGGCGGGCGAACACCGGGGAGCTGTTTTTT,CASSAQRRANTGELFF
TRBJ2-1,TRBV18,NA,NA,TGTGCCAGCTCACCAAGTCAGGGTCTAAACAATGAGCAGTTCTTC,CASSPSQGLNNEQFF
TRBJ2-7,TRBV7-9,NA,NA,TGTGCCAGCAGCTTAACGCGGGACGCCTACGAGCAGTACTTC,CASSLTRDAYEQYF
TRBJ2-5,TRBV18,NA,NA,TGTGCCAGCTCAAACAGGGTACAAGAGACCCAGTACTTC,CASSNRVQETQYF